This entry concerns a single T cell receptor beta chain. Its antigen is not known. The method was immunoSEQ multiplex PCR; TCRdb's version includes in-frame clones alone and lacks a portion of them. The sample has about 120,000 clones, nearly 80% seen once; the top ten hold around 4.8%. The data stem from a study of radiotherapy plus CTLA-4 blockade in lung cancer. Overall study: Objective response rate was about 19%; disease control rate, 25% to 35%.

Findings and limits, study-wide: Blood saw expansion of tumor-derived TCR clones after radiotherapy plus ipilimumab.

Source: peripheral blood, taken from a patient treated with radiotherapy plus ipilimumab. This receptor was identified in a human donor with non-small cell lung cancer who had a partial response to radiotherapy plus ipilimumab.

The CDR3 region has the DNA TGTGCCAGCAGTGAAGCAGGACAGACTGGAACAGGAGCTTTCTTT. Residues: CASSEAGQTGTGAFF. This chain connects TRBV6-1 to TRBJ1-1; D may be TRBD1 (6 bases). V was clipped by 0 bases and J by 10 bases, with 18 bases between them. The CDR3 is 15 amino acids. Germline CDR1 reads MNHNS; CDR2 reads SASEGT.